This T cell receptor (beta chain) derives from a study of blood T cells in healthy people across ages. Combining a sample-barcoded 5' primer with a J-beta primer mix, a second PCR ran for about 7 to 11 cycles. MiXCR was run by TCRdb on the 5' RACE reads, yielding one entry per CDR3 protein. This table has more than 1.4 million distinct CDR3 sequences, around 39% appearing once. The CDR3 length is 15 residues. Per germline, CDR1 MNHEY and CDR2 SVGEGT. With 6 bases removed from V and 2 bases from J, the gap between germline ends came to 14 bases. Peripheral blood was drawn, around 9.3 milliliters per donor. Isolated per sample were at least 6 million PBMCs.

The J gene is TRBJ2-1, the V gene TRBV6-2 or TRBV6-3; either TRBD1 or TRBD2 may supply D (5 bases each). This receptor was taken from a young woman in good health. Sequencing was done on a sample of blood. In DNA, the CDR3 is TGTGCCAGCAGCCCTCGGGACGGTGCCTACAATGAGCAGTTCTTC. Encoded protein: CASSPRDGAYNEQFF.